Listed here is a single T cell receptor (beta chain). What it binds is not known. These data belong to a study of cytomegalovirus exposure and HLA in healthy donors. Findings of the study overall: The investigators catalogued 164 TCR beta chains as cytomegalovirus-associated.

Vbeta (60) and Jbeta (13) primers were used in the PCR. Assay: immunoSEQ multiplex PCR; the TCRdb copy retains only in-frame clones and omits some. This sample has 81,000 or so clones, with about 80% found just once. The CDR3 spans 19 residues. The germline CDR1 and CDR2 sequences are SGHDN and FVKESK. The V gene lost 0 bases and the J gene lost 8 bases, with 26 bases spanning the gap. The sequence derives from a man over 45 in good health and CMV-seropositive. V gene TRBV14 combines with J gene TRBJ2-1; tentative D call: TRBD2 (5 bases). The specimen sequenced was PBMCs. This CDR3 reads CASSQDSSDALEVRDEQFF. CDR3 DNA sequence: TGTGCCAGCAGCCAAGATAGCAGTGACGCGCTGGAGGTGCGCGATGAGCAGTTCTTC.